Each of the 27 T cell receptor beta chains below was sequenced from the same sample in a study of T cells in Graves' hyperthyroidism and ophthalmopathy. The source material, RNA transcripts, was used to amplify TCR beta CDR3 regions. In the first-round RT-PCR of the TCR CDR3, the HTBI primer set was used. TCRdb re-called the multiplex PCR reads through MiXCR, storing one row per CDR3 protein. Counted here are about 400,000 distinct CDR3 sequences, more than 20% occurring once; the ten biggest clones make up over 70%. Material for sequencing was blood. The receptors were gathered from a man aged 45-60 years with Graves' hyperthyroidism.

This chain uses TRBV5-1 with TRBJ1-1, with D unclear. Germline CDR1 and CDR2: SGHRS and YFSETQ. V dropped 4 bases and J dropped 5 bases, with 15 bases sitting between them. This CDR3 spans 14 amino acids. DNA for the CDR3: TGCGCCAGCAGCGATGAGCTCGGGTGGACTGAAGCTTTCTTT. Translated, it gives CASSDELGWTEAFF.

This chain joins TRBV7-2 and TRBJ2-7, with 7 bases that match TRBD2. Germline CDR1 and CDR2: SGHTA and FQGNSA. This CDR3 is built from 15 residues. Losses at the gene ends were 0 bases for V and 4 bases for J; bases not matched to a gene: 6. The CDR3 sequence is CASSLAAGAFYEQYF. CDR3 DNA sequence: TGTGCCAGCAGCTTAGCGGCGGGAGCGTTTTACGAGCAGTACTTC.

This chain joins TRBV9 and TRBJ2-7, with 8 bases that match TRBD2. Germline trimming cut 4 bases from V and 3 bases from J; bases unmatched to any gene: 9. This CDR3 is built from 15 residues. Germline-derived CDR1 and CDR2 are SGDLS and YYNGEE. CDR3 bases: TGTGCCAGCAGCCCAACCGGGACTAGTCTCTACGAGCAGTACTTC. Translating it yields CASSPTGTSLYEQYF.

V is TRBV20-1 and J is TRBJ1-1; D unresolved. V was clipped by 6 bases and J by 6 bases, with 17 bases between them. Germline V gene sequence: CDR1 DFQATT, CDR2 SNEGSKA (reference sequence). The CDR3 has 13 residues. CDR3 sequence reads: CSADTLKGAEAFF. DNA for the CDR3: TGCAGTGCAGACACCCTAAAGGGCGCTGAAGCTTTCTTT.

This clonotype was picked up a small number of times. The chain joins TRBV28 to TRBJ2-1; 7 bases are shared with TRBD1. Germline V CDR1 and CDR2: MDHEN, SYDVKM. V shed 6 bases, J shed 7 bases, and the junction held 9 bases outside the gene matches. The CDR3 sequence is 14 residues long. The CDR3 sequence is CASRDRSPGNEQFF. The DNA of the CDR3 is TGTGCCAGCAGGGACAGGAGTCCGGGGAATGAGCAGTTCTTC.

This clonotype was counted at least ten times. The chain joins TRBV2 to TRBJ2-3; D possibly uses TRBD1 or TRBD2 (5 bases each). The CDR3 extends over 14 amino acids. Germline V gives CDR1 SNHLY, CDR2 FYNNEI. Trimming took 8 bases from V and 8 from J, leaving 20 bases between them. The CDR3 DNA sequence: TGTGCCAGCGGAGGAAGCCCCCGAGGGGTTACGCAGTATTTT. It yields the protein CASGGSPRGVTQYF.

This clonotype was detected ten times or more. CDR3 loop: CASSFRVGTDTQYF. CDR3 bases: TGTGCCAGCAGCTTCAGGGTCGGAACAGATACGCAGTATTTT. V is TRBV11-3 and J is TRBJ2-3; tentatively, D is TRBD1 (5 bases). Trimming pared 3 bases from V and 3 bases from J, leaving 10 bases between. The length of the CDR3 is 14 residues. The germline gives CDR1 SGHNT, CDR2 YENEEA.

This clonotype was observed many times. The J gene is TRBJ2-1, the V gene TRBV28, with D uncertain. Germline lookup yields CDR1 MDHEN and CDR2 SYDVKM. Trimming shortened V by 5 bases and J by 6 bases, and 11 bases separated the two germline ends. This CDR3 has 13 residues. The CDR3 region has the DNA TGTGCCAGCAGTCCAAGGGTTGGCAATGAGCAGTTCTTC. Protein: CASSPRVGNEQFF.

This clonotype was seen a few times. The chain links TRBV29-1 to TRBJ1-4; TRBD1 matches at 7 bases. Germline V gene sequence: CDR1 SQVTM, CDR2 ANQGSEA. Trimming removed 3 bases from V and 10 bases from J; junction bases left unmatched: 2. This CDR3 is built from 11 residues. The CDR3 nucleotides read TGCAGCGTTGAGCAGGGGGGAAAACTGTTTTTT. It is translated as CSVEQGGKLFF. Based on the CDR3 plus reference TRBV29-1 and TRBJ1-4, the full variable domain is SAVISQKPSRDICQRGTSLTIQCQVDSQVTMMFWYRQQPGQSLTLIATANQGSEATYESGFVIDKFPISRPNLTFSTLTVSNMSPEDSSIYLCSVEQGGKLFFGSGTQLSVL.

This clonotype was seen at least ten times. The chain employs TRBV7-9 and TRBJ2-1, with D possibly matching TRBD1 (5 bases). V lost 1 base and J 3 bases, leaving 7 bases between the germline ends. CDR3 size: 14 residues. Germline V gene data show CDR1 as SEHNR and CDR2 as FQNEAQ (reference sequence). The CDR3 sequence: CASSLEGNYNEQFF. CDR3 nucleotide sequence: TGTGCCAGCAGCTTAGAGGGGAACTACAATGAGCAGTTCTTC. The full variable domain, completed using reference TRBV7-9 and TRBJ2-1, is DTGVSQNPRHKITKRGQNVTFRCDPISEHNRLYWYRQTLGQGPEFLTYFQNEAQLEKSRLLSDRFSAERPKGSFSTLEIQRTEQGDSAMYLCASSLEGNYNEQFFGPGTRLTVL.

This clonotype was observed many times. The chain carries TRBV28 and TRBJ2-7, with 9 bases matching TRBD1. The V and J ends lost 6 bases and 1 base, in that order; junction bases with no gene match: 7. Germline-derived CDR1 and CDR2 are MDHEN and SYDVKM. The CDR3 extends over 15 amino acids. CDR3 loop: CASRLPGTGSYEQYF. The DNA for the CDR3 is TGTGCCAGCAGGCTCCCCGGGACAGGGTCCTACGAGCAGTACTTC.

The CDR3 nucleotides are TGTGCCAGCAGCCAACAAGGGGGCACCAGGGATACGCAGTATTTT. Its translation is CASSQQGGTRDTQYF. The chain is built from TRBV3-1 and TRBJ2-3; the match to TRBD1 covers 7 bases. J was trimmed by 6 bases and V by 2 bases; bases with no gene match: 8. Germline V CDR1 and CDR2: LGHDT, YNNKEL (reference sequence). The CDR3 runs to 15 residues.

This sequence joins TRBV29-1 and TRBJ2-3, with 8 bases lining up with TRBD1. J lost 1 base, V lost 5 bases, and 2 bases had no gene match. The germline V gene encodes CDR1 SQVTM and CDR2 ANQGSEA. CDR3 length: 13 residues. The CDR3 here is CSVPDRGTDTQYF. The DNA for the CDR3 is TGCAGCGTTCCGGACAGGGGCACAGATACGCAGTATTTT.

V gene TRBV27 combines with J gene TRBJ2-3; D is perhaps TRBD2 (6 bases). This CDR3 is built from 16 residues. V gave up 6 bases and J gave up 4 bases, with 20 bases separating them. CDR1 is MNHEY and CDR2 is SMNVEV in the germline V gene (reference sequence). The CDR3 is CASSTPRGSWADTQYF. The CDR3 DNA sequence: TGTGCCAGCAGCACTCCTCGGGGGAGCTGGGCAGATACGCAGTATTTT.

J is TRBJ2-4 and V is TRBV7-9; 7 positions match TRBD2. After removal of 1 base from V and 5 bases from J, the junction contained 2 bases not matched to a gene. CDR1 and CDR2 (germline): SEHNR, FQNEAQ (reference sequence). The CDR3 loop spans 14 amino acids. The CDR3 bases are TGTGCCAGCAGCTTAGGGACTAGGGAAAACATTCAGTACTTC. Translating it yields CASSLGTRENIQYF.

This clonotype was picked up many times. The chain has TRBV2 and TRBJ2-5, with 9 bases matching TRBD1. With V trimmed by 7 bases and J by 3 bases, 6 bases remained unmatched. CDR3 size: 14 residues. Germline CDR1 is SNHLY and CDR2 is FYNNEI. The CDR3 sequence: CASTHRDREETQYF. For the CDR3, the DNA is TGTGCCAGCACACACCGGGACAGGGAAGAGACCCAGTACTTC. The variable domain in full, with the rest retrieved from reference TRBV2 and TRBJ2-5, is EPEVTQTPSHQVTQMGQEVILRCVPISNHLYFYWYRQILGQKVEFLVSFYNNEISEKSEIFDDQFSVERPDGSNFTLKIRSTKLEDSAMYFCASTHRDREETQYFGPGTRLLVL.

This clonotype was counted at least ten times. This chain joins TRBV3-1 and TRBJ1-1; D uncertain. CDR3 length: 13 amino acids. CDR1 and CDR2 from the germline V gene are LGHDT and YNNKEL (reference sequence). Trimming stripped 4 bases from V and 4 bases from J, with 10 bases between. The DNA of the CDR3 is TGTGCCAGCAGCCCCGGTAGGACCACTGAAGCTTTCTTT. It is translated as CASSPGRTTEAFF. Variable domain in full (rest from reference TRBV3-1 and TRBJ1-1): DTAVSQTPKYLVTQMGNDKSIKCEQNLGHDTMYWYKQDSKKFLKIMFSYNNKELIINETVPNRFSPKSPDKAHLNLHINSLELGDSAVYFCASSPGRTTEAFFGQGTRLTVV.

The V call is TRBV28, the J call TRBJ1-5; 9 nucleotides agree with TRBD1. Trimming cost V 5 bases and J 6 bases; bases outside gene matches: 8. Germline-derived CDR1 and CDR2 are MDHEN and SYDVKM. The CDR3 extends over 15 amino acids. In DNA, the CDR3 is TGTGCCAGCAGTAAAACCGGGACAGGGAGTCAGCCCCAGCATTTT. This encodes CASSKTGTGSQPQHF.

This clonotype was seen only once. V and J are TRBV28 and TRBJ2-7, with a possible D match to TRBD2 (5 bases). Germline V CDR1 and CDR2: MDHEN, SYDVKM. CDR3 length: 17 residues. Trimming took 5 bases from V and 2 from J, leaving 22 bases between them. CDR3: CASSLTVTPGIPYEQYF. CDR3 bases: TGTGCCAGCAGTCTCACTGTGACCCCGGGGATCCCCTACGAGCAGTACTTC.

This clonotype was seen a few times. This chain connects TRBV5-4 to TRBJ1-1, with 7 bases lining up with TRBD1. V lost 4 bases and J lost 0; bases outside the gene matches: 6. The germline V gene encodes CDR1 SGHNT and CDR2 YYREEE (reference sequence). The CDR3 extends over 15 amino acids. CDR3: CASSDPTGMNTEAFF. The CDR3, as DNA: TGTGCCAGCAGCGACCCGACAGGGATGAACACTGAAGCTTTCTTT. The complete variable domain, with remaining parts taken from reference TRBV5-4 and TRBJ1-1, reads ETGVTQSPTHLIKTRGQQVTLRCSSQSGHNTVSWYQQALGQGPQFIFQYYREEENGRGNFPPRFSGLQFPNYSSELNVNALELDDSALYLCASSDPTGMNTEAFFGQGTRLTVV.

This clonotype was counted at least ten times. The chain is built from TRBV3-1 and TRBJ1-1, with D uncertain. V shed 4 bases and J shed 8 bases, with 14 bases lying between them. The germline CDR1 and CDR2 sequences are LGHDT and YNNKEL (reference sequence). This CDR3 is 13 amino acids long. CDR3 amino acids: CASSLPRTGEAFF. The DNA for the CDR3 is TGTGCCAGCAGCCTTCCTCGGACCGGCGAAGCTTTCTTT. Looking up the rest from reference TRBV3-1 and TRBJ1-1 gives the full variable domain: DTAVSQTPKYLVTQMGNDKSIKCEQNLGHDTMYWYKQDSKKFLKIMFSYNNKELIINETVPNRFSPKSPDKAHLNLHINSLELGDSAVYFCASSLPRTGEAFFGQGTRLTVV.

This clonotype was detected a few times. V is TRBV28 and J is TRBJ1-1, with D tentatively TRBD1 (5 bases). V lost 5 bases, J lost 1 base, and 11 bases lay in between. The CDR3 has 14 residues. Germline V CDR1 and CDR2: MDHEN, SYDVKM. The CDR3 sequence is CASSQPTANTEAFF. DNA for the CDR3: TGTGCCAGCAGTCAACCGACAGCGAACACTGAAGCTTTCTTT.

The sample holds many counts of this clonotype. The CDR3 spells CATSDNNYRLATTDTQYF. CDR3 in DNA: TGTGCCACCAGTGACAATAACTATAGACTAGCGACCACAGATACGCAGTATTTT. This chain uses TRBV24-1 with TRBJ2-3, with 8 bases identical to TRBD2. This CDR3 contains 18 residues. V dropped 4 bases and J dropped 2; count of bases not matched to a gene: 13. CDR1 and CDR2 (germline): KGHDR, SFDVKD.

V and J are TRBV20-1 and TRBJ1-4; the D is unclear. In germline, CDR1 is DFQATT, CDR2 SNEGSKA (reference sequence). V was pared by 0 bases and J by 5 bases, with 7 bases between. There are 13 residues in the CDR3. CDR3 residues: CSARDRQNEKLFF. The CDR3 DNA follows: TGCAGTGCTAGAGATCGGCAGAATGAAAAACTGTTTTTT.

This clonotype was counted only a few times. V usage is TRBV15 and J usage is TRBJ2-7; D could derive from TRBD1 or TRBD2 (6 bases each). The CDR3 extends over 14 amino acids. The germline V gene encodes CDR1 LNHNV and CDR2 YYDKDF (reference sequence). V was pared by 8 bases and J by 4 bases, with 18 bases between. CDR3 bases: TGTGCCACCGGCCATCAGGGGACTTCTTACGAGCAGTACTTC. Encoded protein: CATGHQGTSYEQYF.

This clonotype was observed many times. The chain carries TRBV7-9 and TRBJ2-5; 11 bases align to TRBD2. The CDR3 has 20 amino acids. V lost 4 bases to trimming and J lost 1 base; unmatched junction nucleotides: 17. Germline assignment: CDR1 SEHNR and CDR2 FQNEAQ (reference sequence). CDR3 loop: CASSSPGTSGLTGAQETQYF. The DNA for the CDR3 is TGTGCCAGCAGCTCCCCCGGGACTAGCGGCTTAACGGGGGCCCAAGAGACCCAGTACTTC.

This clonotype was detected a few times. The chain combines TRBV3-1 with TRBJ1-1, with 11 bases aligning to TRBD1. The CDR3 is 17 residues long. After removal of 4 bases from V and 1 base from J, the junction contained 8 bases not matched to a gene. The germline V gene has CDR1 LGHDT and CDR2 YNNKEL (reference sequence). CDR3: CASSPRDRGIQNTEAFF. The CDR3 DNA is TGTGCCAGCAGCCCCCGGGACAGGGGGATTCAGAACACTGAAGCTTTCTTT.